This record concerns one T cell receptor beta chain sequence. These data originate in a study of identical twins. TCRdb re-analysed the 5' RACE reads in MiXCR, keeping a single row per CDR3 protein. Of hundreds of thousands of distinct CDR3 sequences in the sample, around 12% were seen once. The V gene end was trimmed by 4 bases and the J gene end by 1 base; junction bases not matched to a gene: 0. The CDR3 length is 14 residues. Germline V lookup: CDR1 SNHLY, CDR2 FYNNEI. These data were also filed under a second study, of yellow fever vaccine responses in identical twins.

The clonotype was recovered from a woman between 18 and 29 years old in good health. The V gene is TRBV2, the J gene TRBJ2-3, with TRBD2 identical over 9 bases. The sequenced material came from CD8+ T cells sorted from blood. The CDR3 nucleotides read TGTGCCAGCAGTGGCGGGAGGGGCACAGATACGCAGTATTTT. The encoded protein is CASSGGRGTDTQYF.